This is a list of T cell receptor beta chains from one sample in a study of cytomegalovirus exposure and HLA in healthy donors. The assay was immunoSEQ multiplex PCR, and TCRdb's table has in-frame clones only and misses some. Of over 150,000 clones detected, around 75% appear once; the ten largest clones hold 2.9%. The sequenced sample was PBMCs. The receptors were sampled from a male donor in good health and CMV-seronegative. CDR3s include the opening cysteine and the closing phenylalanine or tryptophan. A D gene is named only where the DNA matches it firmly. Clone size is not always given. Where it is, it says once, few, many or a class for expanded clones.

d_call j_call v_call clone_size cdr3_aa cdr3_nt
TRBD1 TRBJ1-2 TRBV4-1 few CASSTPGTATPGGYTF TGCGCCAGCAGCACTCCCGGGACAGCAACACCAGGGGGCTACACCTTC
. TRBJ1-5 TRBV25-1 few CASSEAGYSNQPQHF TGTGCCAGCAGTGAGGCGGGTTATAGCAATCAGCCCCAGCATTTT
. TRBJ2-2 TRBV10-3 . CAIKGSGGTNTGELFF TGTGCCATCAAAGGTTCCGGCGGGACGAACACCGGGGAGCTGTTTTTT
. TRBJ2-1 TRBV4-1 . CASSPAGGGRNEQFF TGCGCCAGCAGCCCGGCAGGGGGTGGGAGGAATGAGCAGTTCTTC
. TRBJ1-5 TRBV7-9 . CASSWGAGQPQHF TGTGCCAGCAGCTGGGGCGCGGGACAGCCCCAGCATTTT
TRBD2 TRBJ2-1 TRBV19 . CASSIEGGIEQFF TGTGCCAGTAGTATAGAGGGAGGGATTGAGCAGTTCTTC
. TRBJ1-5 TRBV15 . CATSTSVARGNQPQHF TGTGCCACCAGCACCTCGGTTGCGCGGGGCAATCAGCCCCAGCATTTT
. TRBJ1-2 TRBV30 . CAWSARLRGIGYTF TGTGCCTGGAGCGCCAGACTTCGGGGTATTGGCTACACCTTC
TRBD2 TRBJ2-1 TRBV4-3 . CASSQDQAGGAYNEQFF TGCGCCAGCAGCCAAGACCAAGCGGGAGGTGCCTACAATGAGCAGTTCTTC
. TRBJ1-2 TRBV7-8 . CASSSSIQINYGYTF TGTGCCAGCAGCTCTTCAATTCAGATCAACTATGGCTACACCTTC
. TRBJ1-1 TRBV6-6 . CASIPRVDTEAFF TGTGCCAGCATTCCCAGGGTGGACACTGAAGCTTTCTTT
TRBD1 TRBJ1-3 TRBV30 . CAWTAGTGQSSGNTIYF TGTGCCTGGACCGCCGGGACAGGCCAAAGCTCTGGAAACACCATATATTTT
TRBD2 TRBJ2-1 TRBV7-9 . CASSLAGLEPYNEQFF TGTGCCAGCAGCTTAGCGGGACTAGAGCCTTACAATGAGCAGTTCTTC
TRBD2 TRBJ2-7 TRBV18 . CASSPRASGGLLSYEQYF TGTGCCAGCTCACCACGGGCTAGCGGGGGCCTCCTCTCCTACGAGCAGTACTTC
. TRBJ2-4 TRBV5-1 . CASSSGSGVNIQYF TGCGCCAGCAGCTCGGGGTCCGGAGTAAACATTCAGTACTTC
. TRBJ2-7 TRBV7-9 . CSSSLTRLGPSEQYF TGTTCCAGCAGCTTAACGAGACTAGGACCTTCCGAGCAGTACTTC
. TRBJ2-1 TRBV11-2 . CASRLAGPNEQFF TGTGCCAGCAGGTTGGCGGGGCCCAATGAGCAGTTCTTC
. TRBJ2-7 TRBV6-4 once CASSQTGDGGKYEQYF TGTGCCAGCAGTCAGACGGGGGACGGAGGCAAGTACGAGCAGTACTTC
TRBD1 TRBJ1-5 TRBV19 . CASSVQGAIGNQPQHF TGTGCCAGTAGTGTACAGGGGGCGATAGGCAATCAGCCCCAGCATTTT
TRBD2 TRBJ2-1 TRBV15 . CATSSSGREIDEQFF TGTGCCACCAGCAGTTCGGGGAGGGAGATCGATGAGCAGTTCTTC
. TRBJ1-5 TRBV30 . CAWSVTTENQPQHF TGTGCCTGGAGTGTAACCACGGAGAATCAGCCCCAGCATTTT
TRBD1 TRBJ2-7 TRBV7-9 . CSSSLTGGERYEQYF TGTTCCAGCAGCTTGACAGGGGGCGAAAGGTACGAGCAGTACTTC
. TRBJ1-1 TRBV25-1 . CASSEWGRNTEAFF TGTGCCAGCAGTGAGTGGGGGCGGAACACTGAAGCTTTCTTT
TRBD1 TRBJ2-1 TRBV18 . CASSDQGALGNEQFF TGTGCCAGCTCGGATCAGGGGGCTCTGGGAAATGAGCAGTTCTTC
TRBD1 TRBJ1-3 TRBV7-9 . CASSLGWGTGDSGNTIYF TGTGCCAGCAGCTTAGGGTGGGGGACAGGGGACTCTGGAAACACCATATATTTT
. TRBJ1-5 TRBV7-2 . CASSLAGDQPQHF TGTGCCAGCAGCTTGGCGGGGGATCAGCCCCAGCATTTT
. TRBJ1-3 TRBV19 . CASSIIESSGNTIYF TGTGCCAGTAGTATAATTGAGAGCTCTGGAAACACCATATATTTT
. TRBJ2-7 TRBV7-8 few CASSFRSYEQYF TGTGCCAGCAGCTTCAGGTCCTACGAGCAGTACTTC
. TRBJ2-7 TRBV4-3 . CASSQGINLMGGKADEQYF TGCGCCAGCAGCCAAGGAATTAACTTGATGGGAGGTAAGGCAGACGAGCAGTACTTC